A selection of T cell receptor beta chains follows, all from one sample in a study of radiotherapy plus CTLA-4 blockade in lung cancer. The assay was immunoSEQ multiplex PCR, and TCRdb's table has in-frame clones only and misses some. This table has approximately 80,000 clones, roughly 80% appearing once. This sample comprised peripheral blood, obtained from a patient treated with radiotherapy plus ipilimumab. These receptors originate from a human donor with non-small cell lung cancer who had stable disease on radiotherapy plus ipilimumab. The CDR3 runs from the conserved cysteine through the conserved F or W. Each record gives: clone size, V gene, D gene, J gene, CDR3 DNA, CDR3 protein. The D gene is left open where the match is weak. Some rows have no size entry. The others give once, few or many, or a class for an expanded clone.

>.|TRBV11-2|TRBD1|TRBJ1-4
TGTGCCAGCAGCCTTAGGGGGCGGGGGTACCCCAAGCCTAATGAAAAACTGTTTTTT
CASSLRGRGYPKPNEKLFF
>.|TRBV30|.|TRBJ1-1
TGTGCCTGGGCGACCGGGAGGGACACTGAAGCTTTCTTT
CAWATGRDTEAFF
>.|TRBV18|TRBD2|TRBJ2-3
TGTGCCAGCTCACATGGGGCGGCCGGGACTAGTTCATATACGCAGTATTTT
CASSHGAAGTSSYTQYF
>.|TRBV4-2|.|TRBJ2-4
TGTGCCAGCAGCCAAGATCGCCTAGGGGGTAGCATTCAGTACTTC
CASSQDRLGGSIQYF
>.|TRBV5-5|TRBD2|TRBJ2-5
TGTGCCAGCAGCTTGGGGACTAGCGGGGCTGAGACCCAGTACTTC
CASSLGTSGAETQYF
>.|TRBV4-1|.|TRBJ2-3
TGCGCCAGCAGCCTAACAGGGAGGGACACAGATACGCAGTATTTT
CASSLTGRDTDTQYF
>.|TRBV6-6|TRBD1|TRBJ2-2
TGTGCCAGCAGTTATCAGGACAGGGGGCAGACCGGGGAGCTGTTTTTT
CASSYQDRGQTGELFF
>.|TRBV9|.|TRBJ2-1
TGTGCCAGCAGCGTAGGGGGCGGCCAGGGACTCAATGAGCAGTTCTTC
CASSVGGGQGLNEQFF
>.|TRBV5-3|TRBD1|TRBJ2-7
TGTGCCAGAAGGGACCGGGACAGGGCCTCCTACGAGCAGTACTTC
CARRDRDRASYEQYF
>.|TRBV5-1|.|TRBJ2-7
TGCGCCAGCAGCTTGGCAGGTAGTACCTACGAGCAGTACTTC
CASSLAGSTYEQYF
>.|TRBV4-2|TRBD2|TRBJ2-3
TGTGCCAGCAGCCAAGCGGGGGGAAGCACAGATACGCAGTATTTT
CASSQAGGSTDTQYF
>.|TRBV5-1|.|TRBJ2-6
TGCGCCAGCAGCTTGAGGCAGTCTACGGGCTCTTCTGGGGCCAACGTCCTGACTTTC
CASSLRQSTGSSGANVLTF
>once|TRBV28|TRBD1|TRBJ2-5
TGTGCCAGCAGTTTATCCCCGATAGGCAGGGGGGAGACCCAGTACTTC
CASSLSPIGRGETQYF
>.|TRBV30|.|TRBJ1-4
TGTGCCTGGACCCTTCAGGGGCGGAATGAAAAACTGTTTTTT
CAWTLQGRNEKLFF
>.|TRBV5-6|TRBD2|TRBJ2-1
TGTGCCAGCAGCTTTGGGGGAGGGCTGGATGAGCAGTTCTTC
CASSFGGGLDEQFF
>.|TRBV6-5|TRBD1|TRBJ1-5
TGTGCCAGCAGCCGGGACAGTAGCAATCAGCCCCAGCATTTT
CASSRDSSNQPQHF
>.|TRBV28|TRBD1|TRBJ2-1
TGTGCCAGCAGTTCCCCGACAGGGGGCTCCTACAATGAGCAGTTCTTC
CASSSPTGGSYNEQFF
>.|TRBV7-2|.|TRBJ1-5
TGTGCCAGCAGCTTAGGGTCTGGAAACAATCAGCCCCAGCATTTT
CASSLGSGNNQPQHF
>.|TRBV5-1|.|TRBJ2-2
TGCGCCAGCAGCGTTAGGGAGGAGCGGTTCAGGAGTAACACCGGGGAGCTGTTTTTT
CASSVREERFRSNTGELFF
>.|TRBV6-1|TRBD1|TRBJ2-5
TGTGCCAGCAGTGGAGGGACAGGCTCGCAAGAGACCCAGTACTTC
CASSGGTGSQETQYF
>.|TRBV23-1|.|TRBJ1-6
TGCGCCAGCAGTTCGGGGGTCTCGGAGGGACCCCTCCACTTT
CASSSGVSEGPLHF
>.|TRBV18|TRBD1|TRBJ2-7
TGTGCCAGCTCAACTTCGACAGGGGTTCAGGAGCAGTACTTC
CASSTSTGVQEQYF
>.|TRBV9|.|TRBJ2-5
TGTGCCAGCAGCAGATCGGGGGGCCAATTCCAAGAGACCCAGTACTTC
CASSRSGGQFQETQYF
>once|TRBV7-9|TRBD1|TRBJ2-7
TGTGCCAGCACTCGCTCAGGGGGCGCCTACGAGCAGTACTTC
CASTRSGGAYEQYF
>few|TRBV11-3|TRBD1|TRBJ2-7
TGTGCCAGCAGCCTCCGACAGGGGTACGAGCAGTACTTC
CASSLRQGYEQYF
>once|TRBV27|TRBD1|TRBJ2-1
TGTGCCAGCAGTCCGCGGGACAGGCGAACCTACAATGAGCAGTTCTTC
CASSPRDRRTYNEQFF
>.|TRBV6-5|TRBD1|TRBJ2-2
TGTGCCAGTAGAGACAGGGGGCGGGTCACCGGGGAGCTGTTTTTT
CASRDRGRVTGELFF
>once|TRBV5-1|TRBD2|TRBJ2-1
TGCGCCAGCAGCTTAACCGGGACTAGAACCGACGAGCAGTTCTTC
CASSLTGTRTDEQFF
>.|TRBV18|.|TRBJ2-7
TGTGCCAGCTCGGGCGGACTGGGCTCCTACGAGCAGTACTTC
CASSGGLGSYEQYF
>.|TRBV29-1|.|TRBJ2-2
TGCAGCGTTGAAGGGCTAGTAAGGGCCGGGGAGCTGTTTTTT
CSVEGLVRAGELFF
>.|TRBV19|.|TRBJ1-4
TGTGCCGGGAATGAAAAACTGTTTTTT
CAGNEKLFF
>.|TRBV28|.|TRBJ2-7
TGTGCCAGCAGTTCACCATACCAGGGCTCTCGCGCCTACGAGCAGTACTTC
CASSSPYQGSRAYEQYF
>.|TRBV29-1|TRBD2|TRBJ2-1
TGCAGCGTTGACGGGACTAGGAGGGGCAATGAGCAGTTCTTC
CSVDGTRRGNEQFF
>.|TRBV28|TRBD2|TRBJ2-3
TGTGCCAGCAGGGTCCCGACTAGCGGGGGTGATACGCAGTATTTT
CASRVPTSGGDTQYF
>.|TRBV28|.|TRBJ1-3
TGTGCCAGCAGTTTATTCGGTGGCCTCAGTCCGTCCTCTGGAAACACCATATATTTT
CASSLFGGLSPSSGNTIYF
>.|TRBV28|.|TRBJ1-6
TGTGCCAGCAAAAGTTGGGAACAGATCAATAATTCACCCCTCCACTTT
CASKSWEQINNSPLHF
>few|TRBV2|.|TRBJ2-2
TGTGCCAGCAGTGAAGGGACAACCACCGGGGAGCTGTTTTTT
CASSEGTTTGELFF